A selection of T cell receptor beta chains follows, all from one sample in a study of blood T cell repertoires in COVID-19. Here immunoSEQ multiplex PCR was the method, and the copy in TCRdb shows in-frame clones only, minus some. This sample yields more than 200,000 clones, of which around 90% are seen a single time; roughly 4.9% belongs to the top ten. Sequencing was performed on peripheral blood. The receptors come from a woman aged 55-69 years with COVID-19, enrolled during active disease. CDR3s include the opening cysteine and the closing phenylalanine or tryptophan. Fields, in order: V gene, CDR3 protein.

>TRBV30
CAWSVKGRSGELFF
>TRBV4-1
CASSQRQPGQEYQPQHF
>TRBV7-3
CASSLTSGTYNEQFF
>TRBV19
CASTTPTSGGTGELFF
>TRBV7-2
CASNLLNSGSLETQYF
>TRBV5-6
CASSRASGREQYF
>TRBV6-4
CASSDYRGEVGYTF
>TRBV5-5
CASSLKSDTEAFF
>TRBV6-5
CASSWQGAYEQYF
>TRBV4-1
CASSQVPGQGSSGNTIYF
>TRBV5-6
CASSVSGLAGARNEQFF
>TRBV18
CASSKGGDRGSPQHF
>TRBV7-2
CASSLDLQGSGNTIYF
>TRBV7-3
CASSPSGTTNYGYTF
>TRBV28
CASSLGTSYNSPLHF